This entry features one T cell receptor beta chain sequence. The antigen is undetermined. CDR1 and CDR2 (germline): MNHEY, SMNVEV (reference sequence). The V segment lost 0 bases and the J segment 2 bases; nucleotides outside the gene matches: 0. The CDR3 has 15 amino acids. The sample originates from a study of T cells in localized non-small cell lung cancer. Notes on the study in general: The appearance of a median about 60 of the top 100 tumor clones was seen in adjacent lung. Uninvolved adjacent lung, not tumor, had the highest T cell clonality.

The assay was immunoSEQ multiplex PCR, and TCRdb's table has in-frame clones only and misses some. The sample contains around 39,000 clones, 80% to 90% of which appear only once. The chain links TRBV27 to TRBJ1-5; TRBD1 matches 8 bases. The material sequenced was peripheral blood, taken before any cancer treatment. This TCR derives from a woman aged 40-69 years with stage I lung adenocarcinoma. The CDR3 sequence: CASSLSTGGNQPQHF. Here the CDR3 DNA reads TGTGCCAGCAGTTTATCGACAGGGGGCAATCAGCCCCAGCATTTT.